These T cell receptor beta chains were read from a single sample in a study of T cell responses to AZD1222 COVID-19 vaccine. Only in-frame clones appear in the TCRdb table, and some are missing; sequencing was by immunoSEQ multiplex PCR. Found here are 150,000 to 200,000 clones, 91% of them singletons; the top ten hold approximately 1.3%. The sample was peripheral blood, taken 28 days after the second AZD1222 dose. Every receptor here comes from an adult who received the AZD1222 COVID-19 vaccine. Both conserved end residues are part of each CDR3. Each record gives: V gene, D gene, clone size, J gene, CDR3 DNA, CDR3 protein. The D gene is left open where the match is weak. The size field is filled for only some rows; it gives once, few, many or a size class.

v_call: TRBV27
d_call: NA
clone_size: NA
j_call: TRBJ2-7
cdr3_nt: TGTGCCAGCAGTCCGGGTAGGACCTACGAGCAGTACTTC
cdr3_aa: CASSPGRTYEQYF

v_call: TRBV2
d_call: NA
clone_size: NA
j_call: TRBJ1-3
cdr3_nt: TGTGCCAGCAGTGAAGAGCCTTACGGAAACACCATATATTTT
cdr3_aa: CASSEEPYGNTIYF

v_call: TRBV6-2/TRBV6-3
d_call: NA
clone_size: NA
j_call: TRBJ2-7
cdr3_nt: TGTGCCAGCAGTTACCCTCCCTTGGGCGAGCAGTACTTC
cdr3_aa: CASSYPPLGEQYF

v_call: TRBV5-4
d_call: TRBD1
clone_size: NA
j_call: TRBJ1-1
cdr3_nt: TGTGCCAGCAGCGAGGGACAGGTCACTGAAGCTTTCTTT
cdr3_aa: CASSEGQVTEAFF

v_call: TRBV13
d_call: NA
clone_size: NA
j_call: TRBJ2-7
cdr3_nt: TGTGCCAGCAGCCTCGTCGGGGGCGCAGGGGGGTACGAGCAGTACTTC
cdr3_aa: CASSLVGGAGGYEQYF

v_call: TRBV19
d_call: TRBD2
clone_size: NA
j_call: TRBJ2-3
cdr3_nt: TGTGCCAGCCGAGTCCTAGCGGGGGGGCTATCAGATACGCAGTATTTT
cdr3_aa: CASRVLAGGLSDTQYF

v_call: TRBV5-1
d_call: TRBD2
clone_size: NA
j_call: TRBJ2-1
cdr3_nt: TGCGCCAGCACCCCAGGAGCGGGAGTTATTTACAATGAGCAGTTCTTC
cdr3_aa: CASTPGAGVIYNEQFF

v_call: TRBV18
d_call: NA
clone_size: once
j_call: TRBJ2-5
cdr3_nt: TGTGCCAGCTCAACCACCAGGGGCCAGGGGACCCAGTACTTC
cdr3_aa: CASSTTRGQGTQYF

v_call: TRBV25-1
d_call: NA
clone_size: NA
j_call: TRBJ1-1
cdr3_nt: TGTGCCAGCAGTGAATTCTTCAGCGCACAGAAAAACACTGAAGCTTTCTTT
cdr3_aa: CASSEFFSAQKNTEAFF

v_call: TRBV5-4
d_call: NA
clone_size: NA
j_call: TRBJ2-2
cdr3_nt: TGTGCCAGCAGCCCACGCAAGGGCAACACCGGGGAGCTGTTTTTT
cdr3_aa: CASSPRKGNTGELFF

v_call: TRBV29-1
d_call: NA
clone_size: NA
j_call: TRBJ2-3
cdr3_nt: TGCAGCGTTTCGTTACGGGGGGCCACAGATACGCAGTATTTT
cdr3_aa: CSVSLRGATDTQYF

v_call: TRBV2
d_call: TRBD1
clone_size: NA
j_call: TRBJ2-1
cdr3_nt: TGTGCCAGCACAAACCACGGGACAGCTTACAATGAGCAGTTCTTC
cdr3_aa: CASTNHGTAYNEQFF

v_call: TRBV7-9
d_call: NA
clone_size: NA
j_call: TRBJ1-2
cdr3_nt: TGTGCCAGCAGCTTAGCTGAAAACTATGGCTACACCTTC
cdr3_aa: CASSLAENYGYTF

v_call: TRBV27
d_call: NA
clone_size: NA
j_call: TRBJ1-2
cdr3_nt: TGTGCCAGTAGGGTCGCTTCTACTAACTATGGCTACACCTTC
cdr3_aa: CASRVASTNYGYTF